This T cell receptor (beta chain) originates from a study of graft-versus-host responses after intestinal transplantation (dated by TCRdb to the early 2020s). In the study overall: The transplants that recipients received were multivisceral, liver-intestinal, or isolated intestinal. All recipients received anti-thymocyte globulin induction followed by maintenance tacrolimus and steroids for around three years. After intestinal transplantation, graft-versus-host and host-versus-graft alloreactive T cell clones were followed in the graft, circulation and bone marrow using bulk TCR-beta CDR3 sequencing. Alloreactive clones were identified by sequencing pre-transplant mixed lymphocyte reaction products and comparing these products with unstimulated pre-transplant donor and recipient T cells. Of the 20 to 25 intestinal transplant recipients enrolled in the cohort, one of whom was a retransplant, a few patients without pretransplant specimens were excluded. Donor T cell macrochimerism was defined as a peak of at least 4% donor T cells among recipient peripheral blood mononuclear cells. Samples from a few later patients were sequenced in-house on an Illumina MiSeq with MiXCR processing rather than by the commercial service. General conclusions and limits of the study: GvH clones turned up in recipient bone marrow, with some appearing earlier in ileal mucosa or blood, a pattern consistent with an intestinal mucosal origin. The conclusions were limited by the relatively low number and heterogeneity of the intestinal transplant patients. Patients with donor T cell macrochimerism had high GvH to HvG T cell clonal ratios in their allografts. Peak levels of circulating GvH clones were associated with declines in HvG clones early after transplant.

The sample's time point label, decoded: cells obtained before transplantation from donor or recipient. CD3+CD4+ and CD3+CD8+ populations were FACS-sorted from unstimulated pre-transplant donor and recipient cells taken from spleen or lymph nodes. Details on this clone: Its antigen is currently not known. No quality values exist for individual bases; no much larger clone is one base distant.

The method behind the library was the immunoSEQ multiplex PCR assay. For most patients, genomic DNA was isolated with the Qiagen DNeasy Blood and Tissue Kit and shipped frozen to Adaptive Biotechnologies for TCR sequencing. For most patients, high-throughput TCR-beta CDR3 sequencing of genomic DNA was performed by Adaptive Biotechnologies. Processing in the source paper ran as follows. Adaptive's ImmunoSEQ software supplied the TCR sequencing data for 18 patients, while MiXCR and VDJtools were used to process a few other patients. CD4 versus CD8 sorting errors were corrected by removing sequences found in both subsets at a frequency ratio below 5:1. CDR3 nucleotide sequences shared between donor and recipient were removed because the origin of such sequences could not be assigned. To be classed as alloreactive, a clone needed at least 2-fold expansion over unstimulated cells and a minimum CFSE-low frequency of 0.002% (template counts) or 0.001% (read counts). Clones were considered mappable if detected in sequenced pre-transplant spleen, lymph node, or MLR CFSE-low populations of the donor or recipient. Cumulative frequency of alloreactive clones was calculated as a percentage of all sequences weighted by copy number. TCRdb retrieved this table from immuneACCESS and kept in-frame rearrangements only. Not all clones are present; in checked studies, unresolved V genes account for under half, and no reason is known for the remainder. That table is the source of V, J and clone size, and D and trimming were worked out from the DNA. The sample profile shows 100,000 or so clones; about 93% of them were found once. Together, the top ten hold around 1.1% of the sample.

CDR1 and CDR2 are drawn from the germline V gene (reference sequence): SGHNT, YYREEE. V ends up 4 bases short and J 5 bases short, with an unmatched junction base count of 10. CDR3 length: 16 amino acids, cysteine to phenylalanine. Kept here is only the CDR3 DNA, which spans 48 bases and is read in frame from base 1. This receptor was identified in a human donor who was the organ donor for an intestinal transplant. This sequence uses TRBV5-4 and TRBJ2-1; TRBD2 aligns with 9 central bases. The sequencing here drew on unstimulated CD8+ T cells sorted from spleen or lymph node cells, taken before transplant. The nucleotide sequence reads TGTGCCAGCAGCCCGAGGCCACTAGCGGGCCACAATGAGCAGTTCTTC. It is translated as CASSPRPLAGHNEQFF.